This TCR beta chain was recorded in a study of Tregs in tolerant kidney transplant recipients. Of note for this clone: Its antigen is undetermined.

The nonmyeloablative bone marrow transplants came from related graft donors, with transient mixed chimerism. V dropped 5 bases and J dropped 0; count of bases not matched to a gene: 6. There are 16 residues in the CDR3. From germline, CDR1 is SGHTA and CDR2 FQGTGA. The data were produced by immunoSEQ multiplex PCR, yet TCRdb's version contains in-frame clones alone and is incomplete. The data hold tens of thousands of clones, with 93% observed a single time. Study-wide points: Tregs expanded with activated donor B cells seemed most donor-specific. Biological reproducibility was not directly addressed, but technical replication error appeared minimal. Tolerant patients' donor-specific Tregs expanded beyond overall Tregs, suggesting antigen-driven growth.

This receptor was obtained from a human patient who received a combined kidney and bone marrow transplant. The graft donor may have given rise to some T cells. The sample was CD4+ T cells from blood (PBMCs), taken 12 months after the transplant. The rearrangement links TRBV7-3 to TRBJ2-2; 7 nucleotides agree with TRBD2. CDR3 in DNA: TGTGCCAGCAGCCCCAGGACTAGTTCGAACACCGGGGAGCTGTTTTTT. As protein: CASSPRTSSNTGELFF.